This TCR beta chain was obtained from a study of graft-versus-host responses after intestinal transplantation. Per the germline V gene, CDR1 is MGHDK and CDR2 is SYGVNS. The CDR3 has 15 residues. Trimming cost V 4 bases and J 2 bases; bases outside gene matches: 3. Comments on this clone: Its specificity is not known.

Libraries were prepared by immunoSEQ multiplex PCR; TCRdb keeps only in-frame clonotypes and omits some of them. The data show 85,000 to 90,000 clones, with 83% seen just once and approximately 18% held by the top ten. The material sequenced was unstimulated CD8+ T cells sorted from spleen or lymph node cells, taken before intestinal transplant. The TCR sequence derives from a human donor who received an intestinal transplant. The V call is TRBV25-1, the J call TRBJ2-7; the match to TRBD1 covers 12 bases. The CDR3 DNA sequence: TGTGCCAGCAGTGCTGGGACAGGGGGCGCCTACGAGCAGTACTTC. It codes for CASSAGTGGAYEQYF.